The present T cell receptor beta chain was sequenced within a study of human T cells and chemical hapten exposure. Study-wide background: Doses of diphenylcyclopropenone went to the patients' scalps weekly throughout the roughly 25-week study. Study-wide results and limits: It should be noted that donors had alopecia, so their immune response may differ from healthy people's. Clustering by CDR3 similarity yielded significantly more large clusters from expanded TCRs than controls.

Unique molecular identifiers were attached to individual cDNA molecules during library preparation. One entry per CDR3 protein results from TCRdb running MiXCR on the RACE reads. The data hold about 400,000 distinct CDR3 sequences, with just under 6.5% observed a single time. Time point in this sample: patch test 2, 6 weeks after DPC sensitization. Treatment given: therapeutic diphenylcyclopropenone sensitization with weekly scalp DPC. The sample holds many counts of this clonotype. Antigen unknown. This CDR3 contains 17 residues. Trimming removed 5 bases from V and 0 bases from J; junction bases left unmatched: 10.

The input for sequencing was whole blood, taken in connection with sensitization to the hapten diphenylcyclopropenone (DPC). This clonotype was obtained from a woman aged 18-29 years with alopecia areata. Some clones in this sample may be carry-over from other donors' samples. This rearrangement joins TRBV12-3 or TRBV12-4 to TRBJ1-2, with TRBD1 matching over 9 bases. CDR3 DNA sequence: TGTGCCAGCAGTCGGCGGGGACAGGGCCTTACTAACTATGGCTACACCTTC. Encoded protein: CASSRRGQGLTNYGYTF.